This T cell receptor beta chain stems from a study of T-cell reconstitution after alpha-beta-depleted transplantation in children. This clonotype was counted only a few times. Its antigen is undetermined. TCRbeta library construction was performed incorporating unique molecular identifiers. In TCRdb, the PCR reads were re-called with MiXCR into one record per CDR3 protein. Altogether around 670,000 distinct CDR3 sequences are present, around 13% being singletons, with the ten largest covering 0.65% to 0.9%. Trimming stripped 2 bases from V and 5 bases from J, with 12 bases between. The V gene's germline CDR1 is SSHAT and CDR2 FNYEAQ (reference sequence). The CDR3 contains 14 residues. General study findings and limits: Newly produced T cells mostly accounted for T-cell counts and diversity one year post-transplant.

This sequence was found in a girl aged 2 to 10 with congenital amegakaryocytic thrombocytopenia, due to receive a stem cell transplant. Specimen: PBMCs, collected before TCRalphabeta/CD19-depleted stem cell transplant. The genes are TRBV7-7 and TRBJ2-5; D remains unclear. CDR3 in DNA: TGTGCCAGCAGCTTATCCCGCACCGGGGAGACCCAGTACTTC. Protein sequence: CASSLSRTGETQYF. The entire variable domain, with the rest obtained from reference TRBV7-7 and TRBJ2-5, is as follows: GAGVSQSPRYKVTKRGQDVTLRCDPISSHATLYWYQQALGQGPEFLTYFNYEAQPDKSGLPSDRFSAERPEGSISTLTIQRTEQRDSAMYRCASSLSRTGETQYFGPGTRLLVL.